The entry that follows covers one T cell receptor (beta chain) sequence. Its cognate antigen is unknown. In the same sample, other DNA sequences code for this CDR3. This entry is derived from a study of Ad26.COV2.S vaccination and SARS-CoV-2 variants. Study findings and constraints: The TCR-based breadth and depth measures might underestimate overall T cell responses. Breadth, reportedly substantial, characterized the spike-specific CD8+ and CD4+ T cell responses after vaccination.

This CDR3 spans 15 amino acids. V lost 0 bases to trimming and J lost 1 base, with 9 bases between them. CDR1 is SEHNR, CDR2 FQNEAQ, per germline (reference sequence). Sequencing was performed with immunoSEQ multiplex PCR; in TCRdb, only in-frame clones are kept and a portion is missing. The sample lists some 420,000 clones, more than 75% seen once, with approximately 4% in the top ten. Sample treatment: around 19 received Ad26.COV2.S at low or high dose, single or two shots; several received placebo; per-sample allocation not given. Day 63 after the first injection of vaccine or placebo was the sampling time.

The chain employs TRBV7-9 and TRBJ1-1; D is perhaps TRBD1 (5 bases). This clonotype was obtained from a person between 18 and 65 years old who received the Ad26.COV2.S COVID-19 vaccine or a placebo. The starting material was peripheral blood, obtained in a trial of Ad26.COV2.S vaccine versus placebo. This chain's CDR3 is CASSLALGGNTEAFF. DNA for the CDR3: TGTGCCAGCAGCTTAGCGCTGGGGGGGAACACTGAAGCTTTCTTT.